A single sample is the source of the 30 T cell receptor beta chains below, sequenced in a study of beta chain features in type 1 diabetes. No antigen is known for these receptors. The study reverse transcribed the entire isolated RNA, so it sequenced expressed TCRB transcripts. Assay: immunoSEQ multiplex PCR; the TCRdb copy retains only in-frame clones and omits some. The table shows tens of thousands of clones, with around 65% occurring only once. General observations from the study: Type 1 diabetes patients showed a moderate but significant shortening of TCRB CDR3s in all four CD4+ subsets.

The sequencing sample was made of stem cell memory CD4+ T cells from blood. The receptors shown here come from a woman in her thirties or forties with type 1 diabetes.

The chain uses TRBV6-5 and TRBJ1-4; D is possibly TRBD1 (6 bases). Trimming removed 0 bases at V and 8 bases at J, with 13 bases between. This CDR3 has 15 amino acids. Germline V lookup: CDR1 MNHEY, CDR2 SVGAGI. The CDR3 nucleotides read TGTGCCAGCAGTTACTCGGGGGGGGCTGGGGAAAAACTGTTTTTT. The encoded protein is CASSYSGGAGEKLFF.

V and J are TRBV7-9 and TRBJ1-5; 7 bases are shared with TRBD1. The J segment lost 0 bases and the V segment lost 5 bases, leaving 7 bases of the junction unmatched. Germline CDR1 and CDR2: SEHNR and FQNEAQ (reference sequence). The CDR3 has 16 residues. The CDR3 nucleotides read TGTGCCAGCAGCGTAACCGGGACAGATAGCAATCAGCCCCAGCATTTT. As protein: CASSVTGTDSNQPQHF.

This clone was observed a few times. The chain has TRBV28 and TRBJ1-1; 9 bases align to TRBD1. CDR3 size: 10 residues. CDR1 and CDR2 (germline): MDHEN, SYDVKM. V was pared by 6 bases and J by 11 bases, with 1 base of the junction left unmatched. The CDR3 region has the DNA TGTGCCAGCAGACAGGGGGCGGCTTTCTTT. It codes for CASRQGAAFF.

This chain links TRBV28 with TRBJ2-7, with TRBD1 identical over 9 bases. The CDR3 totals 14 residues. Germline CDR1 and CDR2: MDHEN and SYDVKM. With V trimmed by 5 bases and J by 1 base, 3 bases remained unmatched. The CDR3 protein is CASSRGTGSYEQYF. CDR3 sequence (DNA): TGTGCCAGCAGTCGCGGGACAGGGTCCTACGAGCAGTACTTC. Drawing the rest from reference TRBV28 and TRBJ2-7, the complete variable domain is DVKVTQSSRYLVKRTGEKVFLECVQDMDHENMFWYRQDPGLGLRLIYFSYDVKMKEKGDIPEGYSVSREKKERFSLILESASTNQTSMYLCASSRGTGSYEQYFGPGTRLTVT.

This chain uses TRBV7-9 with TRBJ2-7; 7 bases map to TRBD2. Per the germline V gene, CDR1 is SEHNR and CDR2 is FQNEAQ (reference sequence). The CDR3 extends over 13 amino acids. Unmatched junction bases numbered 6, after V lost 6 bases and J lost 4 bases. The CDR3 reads CASSSGAGYEQYF. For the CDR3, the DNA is TGTGCCAGCAGTTCAGGAGCGGGATACGAGCAGTACTTC.

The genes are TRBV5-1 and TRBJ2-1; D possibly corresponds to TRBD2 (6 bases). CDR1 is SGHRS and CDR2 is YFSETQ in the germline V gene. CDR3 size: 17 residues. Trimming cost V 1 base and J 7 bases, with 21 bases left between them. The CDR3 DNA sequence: TGCGCCAGCAGCTTGTTGGCTAGCGAGAGCATAGGGAATGAGCAGTTCTTC. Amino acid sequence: CASSLLASESIGNEQFF.

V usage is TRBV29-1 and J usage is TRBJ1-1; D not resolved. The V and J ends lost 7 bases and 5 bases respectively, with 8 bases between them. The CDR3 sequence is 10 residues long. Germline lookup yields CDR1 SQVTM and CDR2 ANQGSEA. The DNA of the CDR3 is TGCAGCGGCCGTGAGACTGAAGCTTTCTTT. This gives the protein CSGRETEAFF.

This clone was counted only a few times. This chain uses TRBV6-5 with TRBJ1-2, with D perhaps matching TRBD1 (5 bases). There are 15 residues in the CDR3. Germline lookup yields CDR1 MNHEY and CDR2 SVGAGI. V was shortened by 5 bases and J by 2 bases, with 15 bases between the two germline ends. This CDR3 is CASSPYRGSNYGYTF. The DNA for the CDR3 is TGTGCCAGCAGTCCCTATAGGGGCAGCAACTATGGCTACACCTTC.

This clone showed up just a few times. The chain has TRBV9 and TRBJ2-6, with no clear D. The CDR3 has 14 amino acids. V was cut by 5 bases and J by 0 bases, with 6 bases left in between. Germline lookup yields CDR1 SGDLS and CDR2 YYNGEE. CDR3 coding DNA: TGTGCCAGCAGAGGAGACTCTGGGGCCAACGTCCTGACTTTC. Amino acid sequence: CASRGDSGANVLTF.

Here the CDR3 reads CASSKVLRQRNEKLFF. The CDR3 DNA reads as TGTGCCAGCAGCAAAGTCTTGCGGCAACGGAATGAAAAACTGTTTTTT. The J gene is TRBJ1-4, the V gene TRBV21-1. TRBV21-1 is flagged as a pseudogene. The CDR3 contains 16 residues.

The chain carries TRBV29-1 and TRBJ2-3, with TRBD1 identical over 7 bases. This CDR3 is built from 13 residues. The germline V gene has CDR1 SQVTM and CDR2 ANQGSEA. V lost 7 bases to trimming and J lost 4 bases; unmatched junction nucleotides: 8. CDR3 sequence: CSAVGQGADTQYF. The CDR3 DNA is TGCAGCGCCGTGGGGCAGGGGGCAGATACGCAGTATTTT.

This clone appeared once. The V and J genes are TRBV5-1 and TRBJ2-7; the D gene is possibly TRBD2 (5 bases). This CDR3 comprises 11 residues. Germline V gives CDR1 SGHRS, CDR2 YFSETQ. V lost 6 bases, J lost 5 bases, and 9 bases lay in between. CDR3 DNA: TGCGCCAGCAAAAGGGAGAACGAGCAGTACTTC. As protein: CASKRENEQYF.

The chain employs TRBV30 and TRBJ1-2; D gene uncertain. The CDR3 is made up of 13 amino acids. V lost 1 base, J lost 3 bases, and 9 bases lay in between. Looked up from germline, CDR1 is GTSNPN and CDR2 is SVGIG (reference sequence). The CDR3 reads CAWSDSSYYGYTF. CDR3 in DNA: TGTGCCTGGAGTGACAGCTCCTACTATGGCTACACCTTC.

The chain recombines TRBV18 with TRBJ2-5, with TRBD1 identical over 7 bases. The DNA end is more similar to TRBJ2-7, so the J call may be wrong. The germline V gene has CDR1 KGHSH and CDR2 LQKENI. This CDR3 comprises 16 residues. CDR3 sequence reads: CASSQVRQGPIYEQYF. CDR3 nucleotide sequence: TGTGCCAGCTCCCAGGTGAGACAGGGCCCCATCTACGAGCAGTACTTC.

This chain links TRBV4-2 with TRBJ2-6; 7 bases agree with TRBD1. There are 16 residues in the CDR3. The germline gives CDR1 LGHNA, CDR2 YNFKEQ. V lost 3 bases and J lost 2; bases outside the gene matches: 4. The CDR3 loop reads CASSHPQGAGANVLTF. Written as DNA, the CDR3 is TGTGCCAGCAGCCACCCCCAGGGGGCTGGGGCCAACGTCCTGACTTTC.

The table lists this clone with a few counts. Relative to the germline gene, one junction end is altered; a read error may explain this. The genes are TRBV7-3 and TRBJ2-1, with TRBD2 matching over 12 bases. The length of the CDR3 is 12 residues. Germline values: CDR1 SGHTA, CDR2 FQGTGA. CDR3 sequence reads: CASSPSGRAMIF. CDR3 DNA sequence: TGTGCCAGCAGCCCTAGCGGGAGGGCGATGATCTTC.

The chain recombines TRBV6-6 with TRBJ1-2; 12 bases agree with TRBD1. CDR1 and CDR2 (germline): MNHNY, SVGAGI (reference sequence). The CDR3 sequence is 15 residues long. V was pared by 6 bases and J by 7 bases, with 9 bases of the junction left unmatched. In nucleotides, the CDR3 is TGTGCCAGCAGCACATCCGGGACAGGGGGCCCTGGCTACACCTTC. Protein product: CASSTSGTGGPGYTF.

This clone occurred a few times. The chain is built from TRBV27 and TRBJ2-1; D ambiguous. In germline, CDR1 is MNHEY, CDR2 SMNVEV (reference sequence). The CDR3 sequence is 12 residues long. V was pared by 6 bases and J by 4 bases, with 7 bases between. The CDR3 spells CASSTLYNEQFF. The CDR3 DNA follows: TGTGCCAGCAGCACTTTATACAATGAGCAGTTCTTC.

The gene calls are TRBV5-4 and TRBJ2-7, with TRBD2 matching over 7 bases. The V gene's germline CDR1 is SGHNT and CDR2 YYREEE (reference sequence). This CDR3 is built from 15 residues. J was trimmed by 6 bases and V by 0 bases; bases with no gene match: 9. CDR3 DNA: TGTGCCAGCAGCTTGGTACTAGCGCGTGGCGTCGAGCAGTACTTC. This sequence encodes CASSLVLARGVEQYF.

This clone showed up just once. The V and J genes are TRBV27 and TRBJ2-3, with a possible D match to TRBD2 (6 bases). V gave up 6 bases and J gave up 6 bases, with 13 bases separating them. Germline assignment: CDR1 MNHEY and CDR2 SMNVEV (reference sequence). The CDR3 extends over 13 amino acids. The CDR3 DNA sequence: TGTGCCAGCAGCCCCGGAGGGGCTGATACGCAGTATTTT. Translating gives CASSPGGADTQYF.

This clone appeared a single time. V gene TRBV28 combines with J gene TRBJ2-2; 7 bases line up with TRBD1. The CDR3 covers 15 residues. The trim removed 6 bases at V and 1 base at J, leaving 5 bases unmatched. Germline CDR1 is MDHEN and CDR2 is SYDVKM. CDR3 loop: CASSLGQVNTGELFF. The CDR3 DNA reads TGTGCCAGCAGCCTCGGACAGGTGAACACCGGGGAGCTGTTTTTT. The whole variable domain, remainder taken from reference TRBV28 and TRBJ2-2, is DVKVTQSSRYLVKRTGEKVFLECVQDMDHENMFWYRQDPGLGLRLIYFSYDVKMKEKGDIPEGYSVSREKKERFSLILESASTNQTSMYLCASSLGQVNTGELFFGEGSRLTVL.

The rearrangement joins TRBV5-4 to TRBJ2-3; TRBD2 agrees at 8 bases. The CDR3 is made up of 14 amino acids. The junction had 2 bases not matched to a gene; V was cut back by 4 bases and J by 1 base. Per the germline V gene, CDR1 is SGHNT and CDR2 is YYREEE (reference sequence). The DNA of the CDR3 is TGTGCCAGCAGCGAGACTAGCGGCACAGATACGCAGTATTTT. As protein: CASSETSGTDTQYF.

As DNA, the CDR3 is TGTGCCAGCATCTCGGCGAAGGCGGGAGACCGAGAGACCCAGTACTTC. This sequence encodes CASISAKAGDRETQYF. V gene TRBV27 combines with J gene TRBJ2-5; TRBD2 aligns across 7 bases. V dropped 7 bases and J dropped 4; count of bases not matched to a gene: 15. The CDR3 totals 16 residues. Germline V gene lookup returns CDR1 MNHEY and CDR2 SMNVEV (reference sequence).

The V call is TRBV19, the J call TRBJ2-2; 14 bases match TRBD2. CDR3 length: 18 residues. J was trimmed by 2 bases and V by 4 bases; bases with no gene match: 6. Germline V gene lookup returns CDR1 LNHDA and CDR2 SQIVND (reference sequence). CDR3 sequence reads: CASSTGLAGGDNTGELFF. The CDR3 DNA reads TGTGCCAGTAGTACCGGACTAGCGGGAGGAGATAACACCGGGGAGCTGTTTTTT.

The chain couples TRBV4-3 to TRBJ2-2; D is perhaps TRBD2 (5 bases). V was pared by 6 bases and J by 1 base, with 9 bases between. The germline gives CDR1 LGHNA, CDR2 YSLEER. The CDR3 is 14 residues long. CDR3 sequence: CASRKAGNTGELFF. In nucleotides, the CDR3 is TGCGCCAGCAGGAAGGCGGGGAACACCGGGGAGCTGTTTTTT.

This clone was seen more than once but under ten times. DNA for the CDR3: TGTGCCAGCTCACAGGAGGTTAGCCGGCACGAGCAGTACTTC. It codes for CASSQEVSRHEQYF. The chain employs TRBV18 and TRBJ2-7; D is possibly TRBD2 (5 bases). V dropped 4 bases and J dropped 5 bases, with 15 bases sitting between them. The CDR3 consists of 14 residues. Germline assignment: CDR1 KGHSH and CDR2 LQKENI.

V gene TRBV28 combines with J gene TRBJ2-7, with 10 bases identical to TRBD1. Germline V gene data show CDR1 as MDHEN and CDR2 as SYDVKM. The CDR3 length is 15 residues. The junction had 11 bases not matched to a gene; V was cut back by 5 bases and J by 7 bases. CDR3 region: CASSKPGQGSKEQYF. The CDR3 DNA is TGTGCCAGCAGTAAACCGGGACAGGGGTCGAAAGAGCAGTACTTC.

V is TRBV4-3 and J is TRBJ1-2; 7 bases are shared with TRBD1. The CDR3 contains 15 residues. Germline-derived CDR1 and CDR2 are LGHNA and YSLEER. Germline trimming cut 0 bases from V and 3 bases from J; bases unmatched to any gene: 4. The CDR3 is CASSQDQGGHYGYTF. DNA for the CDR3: TGCGCCAGCAGCCAAGATCAGGGGGGCCACTATGGCTACACCTTC.

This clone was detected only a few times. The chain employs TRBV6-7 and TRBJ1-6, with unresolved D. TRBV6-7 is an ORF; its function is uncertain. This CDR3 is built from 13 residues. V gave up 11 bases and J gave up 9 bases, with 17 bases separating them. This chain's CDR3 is CARTRTAGSPLHF. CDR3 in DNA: TGTGCCCGGACCAGGACCGCGGGTTCACCCCTCCACTTT.

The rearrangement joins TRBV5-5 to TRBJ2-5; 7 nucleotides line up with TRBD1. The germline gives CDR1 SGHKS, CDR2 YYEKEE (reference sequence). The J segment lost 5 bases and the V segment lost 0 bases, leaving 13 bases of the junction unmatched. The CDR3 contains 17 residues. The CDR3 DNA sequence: TGTGCCAGCAGCTTGGGCTCCGGGACAGATATGGCGGAGACCCAGTACTTC. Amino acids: CASSLGSGTDMAETQYF.